The clone carrying this T cell receptor (beta chain) was picked up one time. These data belong to a study of blood T cell repertoires in COVID-19. Study overall: COVID-19 samples collected from the United States, Italy and Spain covered acute and convalescent phases.

The CDR3 sequence is 12 residues long. V was clipped by 5 bases and J by 9 bases, with 13 bases between them. Libraries were prepared by immunoSEQ multiplex PCR; TCRdb keeps only in-frame clonotypes and omits some of them. The sample holds about 85,000 clones, nearly 90% seen once. The source material was peripheral blood. The chain couples TRBV12-3 or TRBV12-4 to TRBJ1-1; the D gene is possibly TRBD1 (5 bases). This TCR was recovered from an elderly woman with active or convalescent COVID-19. This CDR3 reads CASSQGQEKAFF. CDR3 sequence (DNA): TGTGCCAGCAGTCAGGGCCAGGAGAAAGCTTTCTTT.